The sequence of this TCR beta chain was determined in a study of spatial heterogeneity in lung cancer. Study at large: A consistent excess of beta-chain over alpha-chain sequences was detected. TCR and UMI combinations that were unique each appeared, on average, more than ten times in raw reads. Broader study findings: Estimation of coverage gave values of about 7% for alpha and about 14% for beta chains in tumor T cells. In tumors, expanded intratumoral alpha and beta TCR counts tracked mutation counts.

TCRdb ran MiXCR on the 5' RACE reads and lists one entry per CDR3 protein. In the table there are thousands of distinct CDR3 sequences, about an eighth of which are singletons. Germline-derived CDR1 and CDR2 are SGHNT and YYREEE (reference sequence). The CDR3 runs to 15 residues. J lost 7 bases, V lost 4 bases, and 10 bases had no gene match. This clonotype was counted ten times or more. Its antigen is not known. This beta chain is a stray read from a library made for alpha chains; its abundance is not meaningful. Time point denoted: sample taken at primary tumor resection. The sample in question was lung tumor tissue, obtained at surgery. The sequence came from a male donor with early-stage non-small cell lung cancer. This rearrangement joins TRBV5-4 to TRBJ2-1; 8 nucleotides agree with TRBD1. DNA of the CDR3: TGTGCCAGCAGCCTTGGGGCAGGGGGCTGGAATGAGCAGTTCTTC. Residues: CASSLGAGGWNEQFF.